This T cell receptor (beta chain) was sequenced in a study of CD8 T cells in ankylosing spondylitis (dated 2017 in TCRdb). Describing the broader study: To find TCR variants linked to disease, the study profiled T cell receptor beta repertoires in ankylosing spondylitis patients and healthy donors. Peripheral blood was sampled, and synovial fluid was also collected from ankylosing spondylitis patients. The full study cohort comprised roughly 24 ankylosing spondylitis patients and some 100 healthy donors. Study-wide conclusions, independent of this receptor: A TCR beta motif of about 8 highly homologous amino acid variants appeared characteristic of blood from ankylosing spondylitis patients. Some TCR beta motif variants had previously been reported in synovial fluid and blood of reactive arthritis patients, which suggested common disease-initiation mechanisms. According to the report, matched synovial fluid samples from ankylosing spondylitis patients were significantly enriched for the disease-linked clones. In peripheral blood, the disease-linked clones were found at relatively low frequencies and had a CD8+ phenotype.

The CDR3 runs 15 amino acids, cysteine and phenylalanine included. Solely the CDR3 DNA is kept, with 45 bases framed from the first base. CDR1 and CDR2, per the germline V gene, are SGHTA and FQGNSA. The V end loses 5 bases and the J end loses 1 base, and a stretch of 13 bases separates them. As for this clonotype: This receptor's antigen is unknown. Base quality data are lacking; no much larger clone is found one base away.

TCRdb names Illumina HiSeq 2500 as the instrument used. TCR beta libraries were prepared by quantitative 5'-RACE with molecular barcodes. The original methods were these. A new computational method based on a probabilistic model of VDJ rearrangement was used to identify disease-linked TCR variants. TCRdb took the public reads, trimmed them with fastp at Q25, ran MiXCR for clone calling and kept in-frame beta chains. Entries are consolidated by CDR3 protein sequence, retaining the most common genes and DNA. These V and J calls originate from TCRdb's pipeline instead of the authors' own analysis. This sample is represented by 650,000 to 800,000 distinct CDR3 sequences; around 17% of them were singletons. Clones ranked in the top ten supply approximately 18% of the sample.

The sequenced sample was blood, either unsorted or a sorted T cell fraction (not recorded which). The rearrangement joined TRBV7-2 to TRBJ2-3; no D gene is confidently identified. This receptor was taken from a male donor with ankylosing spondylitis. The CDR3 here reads CASSTRAPRTDTQYF. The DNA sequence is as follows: TGTGCCAGCAGCACACGAGCTCCGCGCACAGATACGCAGTATTTT. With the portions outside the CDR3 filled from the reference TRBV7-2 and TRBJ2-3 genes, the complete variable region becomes GAGVSQSPSNKVTEKGKDVELRCDPISGHTALYWYRQSLGQGLEFLIYFQGNSAPDKSGLPSDRFSAERTGGSVSTLTIQRTQQEDSAVYLCASSTRAPRTDTQYFGPGTRLTVL.